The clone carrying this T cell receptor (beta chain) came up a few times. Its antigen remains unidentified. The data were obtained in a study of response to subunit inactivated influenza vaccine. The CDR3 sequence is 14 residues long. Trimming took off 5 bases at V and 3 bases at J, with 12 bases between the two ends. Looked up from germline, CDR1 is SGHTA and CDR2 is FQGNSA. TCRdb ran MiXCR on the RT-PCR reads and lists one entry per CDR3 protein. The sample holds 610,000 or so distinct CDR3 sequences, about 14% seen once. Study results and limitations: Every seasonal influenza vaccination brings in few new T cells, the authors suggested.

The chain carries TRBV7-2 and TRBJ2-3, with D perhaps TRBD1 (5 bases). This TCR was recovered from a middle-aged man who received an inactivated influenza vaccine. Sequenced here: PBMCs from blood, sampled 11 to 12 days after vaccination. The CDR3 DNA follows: TGTGCCAGCAGCCGCCCAGGGCGTACAGATACGCAGTATTTT. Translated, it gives CASSRPGRTDTQYF.